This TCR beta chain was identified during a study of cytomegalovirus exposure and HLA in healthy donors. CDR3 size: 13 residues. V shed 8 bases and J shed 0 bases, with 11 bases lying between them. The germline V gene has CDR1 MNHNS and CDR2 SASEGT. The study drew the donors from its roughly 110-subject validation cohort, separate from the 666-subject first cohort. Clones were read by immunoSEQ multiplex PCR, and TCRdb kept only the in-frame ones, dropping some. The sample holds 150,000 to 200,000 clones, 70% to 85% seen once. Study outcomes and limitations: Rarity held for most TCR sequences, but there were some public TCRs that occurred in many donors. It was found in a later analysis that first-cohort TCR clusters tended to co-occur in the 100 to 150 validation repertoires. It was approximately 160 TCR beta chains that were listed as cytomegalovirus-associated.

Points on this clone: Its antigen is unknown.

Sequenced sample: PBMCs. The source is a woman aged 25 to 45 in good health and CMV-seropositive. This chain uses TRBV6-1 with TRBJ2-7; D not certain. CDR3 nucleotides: TGTGCCAGCGAAGCGCCTAGCTCCTACGAGCAGTACTTC. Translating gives CASEAPSSYEQYF.